One sample yielded the 11 T cell receptor beta chains listed below, sequenced in a study of a mutant IDH1 vaccine in newly diagnosed glioma. Sample time point: week 11, during vaccination. It was 300 ug of mutant IDH1 20-mer peptide that made up each vaccine dose, given with topical imiquimod. No antigen has been identified for these receptors. The assay was immunoSEQ multiplex PCR, and TCRdb's table has in-frame clones only and misses some. The repertoire consists of some 130,000 clones, with around 80% occurring once and the leading ten covering 5.5%. The specimen was PBMCs, collected from a glioma patient whose treatment included an IDH1 peptide vaccine. These receptors originate from a man aged 35-49 years with glioma.

The V and J genes are TRBV28 and TRBJ2-7; 9 bases align to TRBD2. Per germline, CDR1 MDHEN and CDR2 SYDVKM. V dropped 6 bases and J dropped 3; count of bases not matched to a gene: 3. CDR3 length: 13 residues. The CDR3 nucleotides read TGTGCCAGCAGGCTAGCGGGGCTCTACGAGCAGTACTTC. Translating it yields CASRLAGLYEQYF. Full variable domain (remainder filled in from reference TRBV28 and TRBJ2-7): DVKVTQSSRYLVKRTGEKVFLECVQDMDHENMFWYRQDPGLGLRLIYFSYDVKMKEKGDIPEGYSVSREKKERFSLILESASTNQTSMYLCASRLAGLYEQYFGPGTRLTVT.

The chain is built from TRBV6-5 and TRBJ2-3; TRBD2 might be the D (6 bases). The ends were cut back, 4 bases at V and 6 bases at J, with 20 bases in the middle. Germline loops: CDR1 MNHEY, CDR2 SVGAGI. The CDR3 runs 16 residues. The CDR3 DNA reads TGTGCCAGCAGTTGGGGTCGGAACCGCCGGGGGGATACGCAGTATTTT. Amino acids: CASSWGRNRRGDTQYF.

In its sample, this clone was seen a few times. The J gene is TRBJ2-2, the V gene TRBV11-1; 8 bases are a match to TRBD1. Trimming at V came to 0 bases and at J to 4 bases, leaving 1 base not matched to a gene. The CDR3 extends over 15 amino acids. Looked up from germline, CDR1 is SGHAT and CDR2 is FQDESV (reference sequence). The CDR3: CASSLAGQVTGELFF. The CDR3 region has the DNA TGTGCCAGCAGCTTAGCGGGACAGGTCACCGGGGAGCTGTTTTTT.

The CDR3 protein is CASRTSVNTGELFF. The CDR3 bases are TGTGCCAGCAGGACTAGCGTGAACACCGGGGAGCTGTTTTTT. This chain uses TRBV7-3 with TRBJ2-2; 8 bases match TRBD2. Per germline, CDR1 SGHTA and CDR2 FQGTGA. V dropped 6 bases and J dropped 1; count of bases not matched to a gene: 1. CDR3 size: 14 residues.

The chain joins TRBV5-4 to TRBJ2-1, with D maybe TRBD1 (7 bases). This CDR3 has 15 residues. Germline CDR1 reads SGHNT; CDR2 reads YYREEE (reference sequence). The V gene lost 4 bases and the J gene lost 4 bases, with 15 bases spanning the gap. Written as DNA, the CDR3 is TGTGCCAGCAGCCCGACAGGGAGGAGGTACAATGAGCAGTTCTTC. It codes for CASSPTGRRYNEQFF.

The chain is built from TRBV10-2 and TRBJ2-7; TRBD1 matches 8 bases. Trimming took 4 bases from V and 7 from J; bases not matched to a gene: 12. CDR1 and CDR2 from the germline V gene are WSHSY and SAAADI. The CDR3 covers 15 residues. The CDR3 loop reads CASSVSAGGVGEQYF. In DNA form, the CDR3 reads TGCGCCAGCAGTGTATCGGCAGGGGGCGTCGGAGAGCAGTACTTC.

The chain recombines TRBV28 with TRBJ2-5; the match to TRBD2 covers 10 bases. Unmatched junction bases numbered 9, after V lost 3 bases and J lost 2 bases. The CDR3 is made up of 17 amino acids. Germline CDR1 MDHEN, CDR2 SYDVKM. Here the CDR3 DNA reads TGTGCCAGCAGTTTCCCTTTCGGACTAGCGGAACAAGAGACCCAGTACTTC. Translated: CASSFPFGLAEQETQYF.

The chain uses TRBV4-3 and TRBJ1-1, with 7 bases aligning to TRBD1. The junction had 6 bases not matched to a gene; V was cut back by 1 base and J by 10 bases. The CDR3 length is 13 residues. Per germline, CDR1 LGHNA and CDR2 YSLEER. Here the CDR3 DNA reads TGCGCCAGCAGCCAAGTAACAGGGGCGGTAGCTTTCTTT. Translating gives CASSQVTGAVAFF.

V usage is TRBV15 and J usage is TRBJ1-5, with 7 bases identical to TRBD1. The germline CDR1 and CDR2 sequences are LNHNV and YYDKDF (reference sequence). The CDR3 has 15 amino acids. The V segment lost 3 bases and the J segment 5 bases; nucleotides outside the gene matches: 7. CDR3 amino acids: CATSSRQGRDQPQHF. For the CDR3, the DNA is TGTGCCACCAGCAGCCGACAGGGAAGGGATCAGCCCCAGCATTTT.

This clone was counted between two and nine times. The chain combines TRBV27 with TRBJ2-7; D might be TRBD1 or TRBD2, each matching 5 bases. Germline V lookup: CDR1 MNHEY, CDR2 SMNVEV (reference sequence). The CDR3 sequence is 13 residues long. Trimming took 6 bases from V and 8 from J, leaving 17 bases between them. Here the CDR3 reads CASSGTREGKQYF. The CDR3, as DNA: TGTGCCAGCAGCGGGACGAGAGAGGGTAAGCAGTACTTC.

The chain combines TRBV6-5 with TRBJ1-5; weak D call: TRBD1 (6 bases). The CDR3 is made up of 13 amino acids. Trimming cost V 5 bases and J 3 bases, with 8 bases left between them. Germline V gene sequence: CDR1 MNHEY, CDR2 SVGAGI. CDR3 amino acids: CASSRGHNQPQHF. The CDR3 region has the DNA TGTGCCAGCAGTAGGGGACACAATCAGCCCCAGCATTTT.